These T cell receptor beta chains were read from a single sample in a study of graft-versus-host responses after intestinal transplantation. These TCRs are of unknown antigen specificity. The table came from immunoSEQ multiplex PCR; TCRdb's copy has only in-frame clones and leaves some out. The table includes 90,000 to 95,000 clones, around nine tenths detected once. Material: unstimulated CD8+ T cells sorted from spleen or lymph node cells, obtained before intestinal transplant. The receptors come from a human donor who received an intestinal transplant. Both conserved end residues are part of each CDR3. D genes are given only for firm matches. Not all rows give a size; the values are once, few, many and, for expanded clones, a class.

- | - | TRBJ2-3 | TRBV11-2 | CASSLDTNTDTQYF | TGTGCCAGCAGCTTAGATACGAACACAGATACGCAGTATTTT
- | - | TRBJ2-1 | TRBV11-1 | CASSLTETSSYNEQFF | TGTGCCAGCAGCTTAACCGAGACCAGCTCCTACAATGAGCAGTTCTTC
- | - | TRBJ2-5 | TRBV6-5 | CASSYQGPRRETQYF | TGTGCCAGCAGTTACCAAGGGCCCCGAAGAGAGACCCAGTACTTC
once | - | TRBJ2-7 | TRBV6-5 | CASSYMGGTHLEQYF | TGTGCCAGCAGTTATATGGGAGGTACCCATCTCGAGCAGTACTTC
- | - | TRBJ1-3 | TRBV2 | CASMGNTIYF | TGTGCCAGCATGGGTAACACCATATATTTT
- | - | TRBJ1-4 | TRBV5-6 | CASSLAHGEKLFF | TGTGCCAGCAGCTTGGCCCACGGGGAAAAACTGTTTTTT
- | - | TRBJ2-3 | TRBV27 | CASSGTPYTQYF | TGTGCCAGCAGTGGGACACCCTATACGCAGTATTTT
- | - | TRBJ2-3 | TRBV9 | CASSVEAGRSTDTQYF | TGTGCCAGCAGCGTAGAGGCAGGTCGCAGCACAGATACGCAGTATTTT
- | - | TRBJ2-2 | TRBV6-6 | CASIGRWDGELFF | TGTGCCAGCATAGGCCGGTGGGACGGGGAGCTGTTTTTT
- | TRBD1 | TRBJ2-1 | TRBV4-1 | CASSSGQNYNEQFF | TGCGCCAGCAGCTCGGGACAGAACTACAATGAGCAGTTCTTC
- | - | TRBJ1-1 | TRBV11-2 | CASSPIGCRMNTEAFF | TGTGCCAGCAGCCCCATAGGTTGCAGAATGAACACTGAAGCTTTCTTT
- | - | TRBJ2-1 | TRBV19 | CASSISEVEQFF | TGTGCCAGTAGTATTTCGGAGGTTGAGCAGTTCTTC
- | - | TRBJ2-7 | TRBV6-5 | CASSYNSRSYEQYF | TGTGCCAGCAGTTATAACTCACGGTCCTACGAGCAGTACTTC
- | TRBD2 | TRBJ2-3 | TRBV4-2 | CASSRFAGGVTDTQYF | TGTGCCAGCAGCCGTTTTGCGGGAGGGGTCACAGATACGCAGTATTTT
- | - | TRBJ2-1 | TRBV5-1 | CASRVTYLSLSYNEQFF | TGCGCCAGCAGGGTCACCTATCTGAGTCTTTCCTACAATGAGCAGTTCTTC
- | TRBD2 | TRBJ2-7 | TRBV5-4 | CASSPSGSELYEQYF | TGTGCCAGCAGTCCGAGCGGGAGCGAACTCTACGAGCAGTACTTC
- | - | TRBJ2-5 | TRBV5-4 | CASSLEPMVRETQYF | TGTGCCAGCAGCTTGGAACCTATGGTCCGGGAGACCCAGTACTTC
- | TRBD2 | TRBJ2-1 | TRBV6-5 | CASSYLGGRREQFF | TGTGCCAGCAGTTACTTGGGCGGGAGACGTGAGCAGTTCTTC
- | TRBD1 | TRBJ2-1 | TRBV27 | CASSSLDRGLEDEQFF | TGTGCCAGCAGTTCCTTAGACAGGGGGCTAGAGGATGAGCAGTTCTTC
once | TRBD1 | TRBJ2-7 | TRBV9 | CASSVGGQGHEQYF | TGTGCCAGCAGCGTAGGAGGACAGGGCCACGAGCAGTACTTC
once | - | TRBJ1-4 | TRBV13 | CASSSRRINEKLFF | TGTGCCAGCAGCTCCAGACGGATTAATGAAAAACTGTTTTTT
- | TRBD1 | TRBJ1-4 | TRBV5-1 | CASSTTGGKEKLFF | TGCGCCAGCAGCACGACAGGGGGCAAAGAAAAACTGTTTTTT
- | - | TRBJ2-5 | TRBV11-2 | CASSFASETQYF | TGTGCCAGCAGCTTCGCGTCCGAGACCCAGTACTTC
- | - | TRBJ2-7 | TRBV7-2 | CASSLGSHKGQYF | TGTGCCAGCAGCTTAGGTTCTCACAAGGGGCAGTACTTC
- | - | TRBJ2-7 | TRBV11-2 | CASSLDHGTYEQYF | TGTGCCAGCAGCTTAGATCACGGTACCTACGAGCAGTACTTC
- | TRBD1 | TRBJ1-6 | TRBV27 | CASSSSTGGNSPLHF | TGTGCCAGCAGTTCATCGACAGGGGGGAATTCACCCCTCCACTTT
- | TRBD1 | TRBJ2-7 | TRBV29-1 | CSVEVDRGRNYEQYF | TGCAGCGTTGAAGTCGACAGGGGGAGAAACTACGAGCAGTACTTC
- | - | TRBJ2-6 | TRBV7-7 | CASSLSMDIRPYPGANVLTF | TGTGCCAGCAGCTTAAGTATGGACATTCGGCCTTACCCGGGGGCCAACGTCCTGACTTTC
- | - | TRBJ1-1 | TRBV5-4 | CASSLAGAGWGTEAFF | TGTGCCAGCAGCTTGGCCGGGGCCGGTTGGGGTACTGAAGCTTTCTTT
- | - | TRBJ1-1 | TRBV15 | CATSGGGYTEAFF | TGTGCCACCAGCGGCGGGGGTTACACTGAAGCTTTCTTT
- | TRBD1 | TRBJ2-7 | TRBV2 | CATTHRGDHYEQYF | TGTGCCACCACACACAGGGGGGACCACTACGAGCAGTACTTC
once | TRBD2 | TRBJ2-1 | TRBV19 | CASSILATRGDNEQFF | TGTGCCAGTAGTATATTAGCCACTCGGGGGGACAATGAGCAGTTCTTC
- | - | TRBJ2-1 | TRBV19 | CASSPVGGNEQFF | TGTGCCAGTAGTCCCGTAGGGGGGAACGAGCAGTTCTTC
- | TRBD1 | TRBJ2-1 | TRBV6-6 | CASRQGIGNEQFF | TGTGCCAGCAGACAGGGGATTGGCAATGAGCAGTTCTTC
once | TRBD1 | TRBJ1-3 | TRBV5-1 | CASSLRTGRGNTIYF | TGCGCCAGCAGTCTCCGGACAGGGAGAGGAAACACTATATATTTT
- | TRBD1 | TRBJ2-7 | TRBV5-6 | CASSWGQSYEQYF | TGTGCCAGCAGCTGGGGACAGTCCTACGAGCAGTACTTC
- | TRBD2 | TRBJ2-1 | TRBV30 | CAWASGSYNEQFF | TGTGCCTGGGCCAGCGGGAGCTACAATGAGCAGTTCTTC
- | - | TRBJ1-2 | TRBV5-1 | CASSLGLGGGILDGYTF | TGCGCCAGCAGCTTGGGTCTAGGTGGGGGAATCCTGGATGGCTACACCTTC
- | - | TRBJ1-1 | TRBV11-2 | CASSWGTYTEAFF | TGTGCCAGCAGCTGGGGCACATACACTGAAGCTTTCTTT
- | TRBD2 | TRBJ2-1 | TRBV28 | CASSLQIGLEAYNEQFF | TGTGCCAGCAGTTTACAGATTGGACTAGAGGCCTACAATGAGCAGTTCTTC
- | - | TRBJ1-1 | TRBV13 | CASSVTGNTEAFF | TGTGCCAGCAGCGTTACAGGGAACACTGAAGCTTTCTTT
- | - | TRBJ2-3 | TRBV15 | CATSRAHDTDTQYF | TGTGCCACCAGCAGAGCACACGACACAGATACGCAGTATTTT
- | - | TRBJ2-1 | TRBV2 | CASSDEAIGNLEQFF | TGTGCCAGCAGTGATGAGGCTATCGGGAATCTTGAGCAGTTCTTC
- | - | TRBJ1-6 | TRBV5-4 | CASSHDGANSPLHF | TGTGCCAGCAGCCATGACGGGGCTAATTCACCCCTCCACTTT
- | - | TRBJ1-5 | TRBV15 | CATSRDRYSVDQPQHF | TGTGCCACCAGCAGAGATCGGTATAGTGTGGATCAGCCCCAGCATTTT
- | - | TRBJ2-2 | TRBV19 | CASSPRVGSGELFF | TGTGCCAGTAGTCCCCGGGTGGGGTCCGGGGAGCTGTTTTTT
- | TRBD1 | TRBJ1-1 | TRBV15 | CATSRFSGGTEAFF | TGTGCCACCAGCAGATTTTCAGGGGGCACTGAAGCTTTCTTT
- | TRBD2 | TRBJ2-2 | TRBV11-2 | CASSLDGGDTGELFF | TGTGCCAGCAGCTTAGACGGGGGGGACACCGGGGAGCTGTTTTTT
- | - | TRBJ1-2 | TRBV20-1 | CSAPTENGYTF | TGCAGTGCTCCCACAGAGAATGGCTACACCTTC
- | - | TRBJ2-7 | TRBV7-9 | CASSFNGGDEQYF | TGTGCCAGCAGCTTCAACGGGGGCGACGAGCAGTACTTC
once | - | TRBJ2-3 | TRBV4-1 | CASSQGEGTDTQYF | TGCGCCAGCAGCCAAGGCGAGGGCACAGATACGCAGTATTTT
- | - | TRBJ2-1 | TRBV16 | CASSPLRDLHNEQFF | TGTGCCAGCAGTCCTTTGCGGGATCTACACAATGAGCAGTTCTTC
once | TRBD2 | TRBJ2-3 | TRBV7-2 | CASSSRLAGAGDTQYF | TGTGCCAGCAGCTCAAGACTAGCGGGAGCGGGAGATACGCAGTATTTT